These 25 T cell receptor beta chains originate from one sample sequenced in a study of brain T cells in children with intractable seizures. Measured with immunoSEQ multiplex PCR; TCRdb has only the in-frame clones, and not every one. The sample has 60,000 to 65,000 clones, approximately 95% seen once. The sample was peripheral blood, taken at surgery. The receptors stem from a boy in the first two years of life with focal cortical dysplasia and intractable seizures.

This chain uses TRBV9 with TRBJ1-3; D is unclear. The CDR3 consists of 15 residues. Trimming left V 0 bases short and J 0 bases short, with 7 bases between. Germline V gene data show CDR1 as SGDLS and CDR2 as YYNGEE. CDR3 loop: CASSVAPSSGNTIYF. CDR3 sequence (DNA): TGTGCCAGCAGCGTAGCCCCGAGCTCTGGAAACACCATATATTTT.

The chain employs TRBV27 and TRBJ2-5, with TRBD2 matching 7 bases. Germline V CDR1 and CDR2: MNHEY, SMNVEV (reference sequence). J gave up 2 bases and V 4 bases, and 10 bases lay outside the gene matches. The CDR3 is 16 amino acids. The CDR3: CASSWIGGYEQETQYF. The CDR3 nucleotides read TGTGCCAGCAGTTGGATCGGGGGGTATGAGCAAGAGACCCAGTACTTC.

The CDR3 loop is CASSQPTGANTEAFF. CDR3 DNA: TGTGCCAGCAGCCAACCCACAGGGGCGAACACTGAAGCTTTCTTT. The rearrangement uses TRBV7-9 and TRBJ1-1, with 7 positions matching TRBD1. Germline V gene lookup returns CDR1 SEHNR and CDR2 FQNEAQ (reference sequence). V lost 5 bases and J lost 1; bases outside the gene matches: 7. The length of the CDR3 is 15 residues.

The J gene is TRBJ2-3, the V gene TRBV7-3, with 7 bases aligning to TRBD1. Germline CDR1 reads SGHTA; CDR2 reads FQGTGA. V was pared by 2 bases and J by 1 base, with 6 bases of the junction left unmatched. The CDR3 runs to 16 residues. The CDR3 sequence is CASSLGSGQGTDTQYF. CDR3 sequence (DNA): TGTGCCAGCAGCTTAGGATCCGGACAGGGCACAGATACGCAGTATTTT. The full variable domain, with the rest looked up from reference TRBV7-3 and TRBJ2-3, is GAGVSQTPSNKVTEKGKYVELRCDPISGHTALYWYRQSLGQGPEFLIYFQGTGAADDSGLPNDRFFAVRPEGSVSTLKIQRTERGDSAVYLCASSLGSGQGTDTQYFGPGTRLTVL.

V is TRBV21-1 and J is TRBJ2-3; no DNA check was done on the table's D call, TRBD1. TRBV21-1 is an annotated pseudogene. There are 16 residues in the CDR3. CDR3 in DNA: TGTGCCAGCAGCAAAGAGAAGGACAGTAGCACAGATACGCAGTATTTT. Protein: CASSKEKDSSTDTQYF.

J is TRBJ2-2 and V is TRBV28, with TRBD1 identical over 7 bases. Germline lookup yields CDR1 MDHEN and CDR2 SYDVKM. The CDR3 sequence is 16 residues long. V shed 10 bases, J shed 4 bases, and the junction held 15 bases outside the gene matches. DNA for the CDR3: TGTGCCACCCAGACTCGCACAGGGGCCAGCACCGGGGAGCTGTTTTTT. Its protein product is CATQTRTGASTGELFF. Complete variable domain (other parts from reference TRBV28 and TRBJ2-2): DVKVTQSSRYLVKRTGEKVFLECVQDMDHENMFWYRQDPGLGLRLIYFSYDVKMKEKGDIPEGYSVSREKKERFSLILESASTNQTSMYLCATQTRTGASTGELFFGEGSRLTVL.

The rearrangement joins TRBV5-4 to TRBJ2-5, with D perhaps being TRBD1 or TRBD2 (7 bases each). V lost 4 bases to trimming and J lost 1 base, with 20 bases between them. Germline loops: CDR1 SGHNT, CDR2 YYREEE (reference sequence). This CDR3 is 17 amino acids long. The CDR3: CASSGWDSGGVQETQYF. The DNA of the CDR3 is TGTGCCAGCAGCGGGTGGGACAGTGGGGGGGTCCAAGAGACCCAGTACTTC.

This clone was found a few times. Here the CDR3 DNA reads TGTGCCAGCAGTGAGGGGACGGGGGGAGAAGAGACCCAGTACTTC. It is translated as CASSEGTGGEETQYF. The V gene is TRBV6-4, the J gene TRBJ2-5; 7 nucleotides align to TRBD2. This CDR3 is built from 15 residues. Germline V gives CDR1 MRHNA, CDR2 SNTAGT. V lost 3 bases to trimming and J lost 3 bases; unmatched junction nucleotides: 7.

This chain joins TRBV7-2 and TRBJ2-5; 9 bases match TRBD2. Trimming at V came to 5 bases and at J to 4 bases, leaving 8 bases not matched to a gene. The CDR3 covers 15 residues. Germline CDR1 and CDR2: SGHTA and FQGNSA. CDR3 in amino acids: CASSARGGAGETQYF. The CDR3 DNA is TGTGCCAGCAGCGCCCGCGGGGGGGCGGGAGAGACCCAGTACTTC.

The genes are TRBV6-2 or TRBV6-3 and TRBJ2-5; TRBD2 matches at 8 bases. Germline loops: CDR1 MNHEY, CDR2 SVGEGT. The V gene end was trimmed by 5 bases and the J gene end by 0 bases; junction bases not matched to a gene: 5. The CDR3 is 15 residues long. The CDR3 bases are TGTGCCAGCAGTGGGGGACTAGGAAACCAAGAGACCCAGTACTTC. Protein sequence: CASSGGLGNQETQYF.

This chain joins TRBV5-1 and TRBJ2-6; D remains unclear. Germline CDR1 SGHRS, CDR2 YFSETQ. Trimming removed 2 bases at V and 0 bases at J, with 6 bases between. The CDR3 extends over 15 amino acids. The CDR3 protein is CASSLRTSGANVLTF. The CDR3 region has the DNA TGCGCCAGCAGCTTACGTACCTCTGGGGCCAACGTCCTGACTTTC.

CDR3 protein: CASSLADRGTEAFF. In DNA form, the CDR3 reads TGTGCCAGCAGCTTAGCCGACAGGGGGACTGAAGCTTTCTTT. The V call is TRBV13, the J call TRBJ1-1, with TRBD1 matching over 9 bases. The germline CDR1 and CDR2 sequences are PRHDT and FYEKMQ (reference sequence). V trimming: 1 base; J trimming: 5 bases; junction bases outside the gene matches: 2. The length of the CDR3 is 14 residues.

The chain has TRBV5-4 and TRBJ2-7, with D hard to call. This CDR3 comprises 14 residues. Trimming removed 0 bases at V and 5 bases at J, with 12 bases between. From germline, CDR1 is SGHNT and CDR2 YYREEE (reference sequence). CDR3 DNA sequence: TGTGCCAGCAGCTTGGGTGCACGTTCGGACGAGCAGTACTTC. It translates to CASSLGARSDEQYF.

DNA for the CDR3: TGTGCCACCAGTGATTTGCAAGGGGTTCCCTATCAGTGGGCTAACTATGGCTACACCTTC. Encoded protein: CATSDLQGVPYQWANYGYTF. V is TRBV24-1 and J is TRBJ1-2; D is possibly TRBD1 (5 bases). Germline V gives CDR1 KGHDR, CDR2 SFDVKD. The CDR3 sequence is 20 residues long. With 0 bases removed from V and 0 bases from J, the gap between germline ends came to 22 bases.

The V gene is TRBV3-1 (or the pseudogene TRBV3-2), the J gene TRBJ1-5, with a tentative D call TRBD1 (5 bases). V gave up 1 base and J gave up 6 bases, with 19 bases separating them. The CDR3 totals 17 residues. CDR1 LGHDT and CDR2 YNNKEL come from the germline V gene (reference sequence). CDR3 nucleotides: TGTGCCAGCAGCCAAGTGGGGTTAGGGGTCGGAGCTCAGCCCCAGCATTTT. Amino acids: CASSQVGLGVGAQPQHF.

Here the CDR3 DNA reads TGTGCCAGCAGCTTGGGATACGCGGGGATTAATGAGCAGTTCTTC. Amino acid sequence: CASSLGYAGINEQFF. The rearrangement joins TRBV5-4 to TRBJ2-1, with D possibly being TRBD2 (6 bases). Germline CDR1 and CDR2: SGHNT and YYREEE (reference sequence). This CDR3 contains 15 residues. V gave up 0 bases and J gave up 7 bases, with 14 bases separating them.

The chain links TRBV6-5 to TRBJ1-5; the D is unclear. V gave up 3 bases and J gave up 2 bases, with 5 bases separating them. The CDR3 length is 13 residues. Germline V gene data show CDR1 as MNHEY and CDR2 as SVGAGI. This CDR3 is CASSYRGNQPQHF. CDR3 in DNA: TGTGCCAGCAGTTATCGTGGCAATCAGCCCCAGCATTTT.

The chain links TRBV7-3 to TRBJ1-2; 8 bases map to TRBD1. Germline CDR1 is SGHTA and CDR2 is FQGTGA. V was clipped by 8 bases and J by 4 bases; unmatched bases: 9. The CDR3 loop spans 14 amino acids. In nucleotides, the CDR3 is TGTGCCAGCTCCCCTGGACAGGGATTCTATGGCTACACCTTC. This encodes CASSPGQGFYGYTF.

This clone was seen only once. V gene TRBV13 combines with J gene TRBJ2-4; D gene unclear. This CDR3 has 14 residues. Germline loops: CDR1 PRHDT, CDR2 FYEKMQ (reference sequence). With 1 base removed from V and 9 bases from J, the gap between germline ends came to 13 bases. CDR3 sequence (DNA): TGTGCCAGCAGCTTAGACCGCGAGCAAAGCATTCAGTACTTC. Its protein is CASSLDREQSIQYF.

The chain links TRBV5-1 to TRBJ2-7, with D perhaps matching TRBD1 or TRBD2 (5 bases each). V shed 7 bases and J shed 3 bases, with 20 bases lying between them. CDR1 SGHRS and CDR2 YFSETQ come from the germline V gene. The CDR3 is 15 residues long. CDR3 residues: CASGRDARGNYEQYF. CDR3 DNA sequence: TGCGCCAGCGGCCGGGACGCGCGAGGGAACTACGAGCAGTACTTC.

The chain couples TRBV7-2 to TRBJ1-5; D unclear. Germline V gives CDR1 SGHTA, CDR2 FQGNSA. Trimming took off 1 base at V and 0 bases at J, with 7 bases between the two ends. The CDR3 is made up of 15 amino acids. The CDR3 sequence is CASSLGGFSNQPQHF. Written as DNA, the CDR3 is TGTGCCAGCAGCTTAGGGGGATTTAGCAATCAGCCCCAGCATTTT. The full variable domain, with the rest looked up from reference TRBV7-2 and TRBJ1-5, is GAGVSQSPSNKVTEKGKDVELRCDPISGHTALYWYRQSLGQGLEFLIYFQGNSAPDKSGLPSDRFSAERTGGSVSTLTIQRTQQEDSAVYLCASSLGGFSNQPQHFGDGTRLSIL.

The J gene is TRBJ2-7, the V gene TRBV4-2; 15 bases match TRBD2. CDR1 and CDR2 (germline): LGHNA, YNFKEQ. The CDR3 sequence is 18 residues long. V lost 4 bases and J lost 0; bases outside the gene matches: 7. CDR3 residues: CASSRTSGRELGSYEQYF. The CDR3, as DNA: TGTGCCAGCAGCCGGACTAGCGGGAGGGAGCTAGGCTCCTACGAGCAGTACTTC.

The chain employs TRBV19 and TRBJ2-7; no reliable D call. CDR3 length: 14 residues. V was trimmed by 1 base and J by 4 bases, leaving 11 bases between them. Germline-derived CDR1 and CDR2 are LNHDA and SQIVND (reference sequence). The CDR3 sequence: CASSIGPGRYEQYF. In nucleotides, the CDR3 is TGTGCCAGTAGTATAGGTCCGGGTAGGTACGAGCAGTACTTC.

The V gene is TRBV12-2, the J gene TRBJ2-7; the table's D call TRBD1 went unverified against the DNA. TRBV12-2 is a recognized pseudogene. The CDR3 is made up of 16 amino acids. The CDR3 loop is CASRSPRDRGRYEQYF. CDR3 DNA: TGTGCAAGTCGTTCACCCCGGGACAGGGGGCGGTACGAGCAGTACTTC.

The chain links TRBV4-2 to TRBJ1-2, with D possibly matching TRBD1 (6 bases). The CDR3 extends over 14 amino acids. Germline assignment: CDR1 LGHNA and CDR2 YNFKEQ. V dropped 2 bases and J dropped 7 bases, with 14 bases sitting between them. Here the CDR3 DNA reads TGTGCCAGCAGCCAACAAAGGGGGGCTGGTGGCTACACCTTC. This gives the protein CASSQQRGAGGYTF.